Below, 21 T cell receptor beta chains from the same sample are listed, as sequenced in a study of human T cells and chemical hapten exposure. TCRdb processed the RACE reads anew with MiXCR; each CDR3 protein has one entry. This sample carries over 300,000 distinct CDR3 sequences, more than 4.5% of them seen once, and the ten largest clones take just over 2.5%. Time point defined: pre-sensitization, week 0. Treatment noted: therapeutic diphenylcyclopropenone sensitization with weekly scalp DPC. The source was whole blood, collected in connection with sensitization to the hapten diphenylcyclopropenone (DPC). The receptor set was obtained from a woman between 50 and 59 years old with alopecia areata. Some clones in this sample may be carry-over from other donors' samples.

Ten or more counts support this clonotype. The chain carries TRBV12-3 or TRBV12-4 and TRBJ1-1; D is perhaps TRBD1 (5 bases). V was pared by 4 bases and J by 0 bases, with 9 bases between. The CDR3 runs 14 residues. CDR3 sequence: CASSWGTLNTEAFF. The CDR3 bases are TGTGCCAGCAGTTGGGGGACCCTGAACACTGAAGCTTTCTTT.

A word on this clonotype: A read error is possible here, since a much larger clone lies one base away. The chain joins TRBV24-1 to TRBJ1-5; D is unresolved. The V end lost 4 bases, the J end lost 4 bases, and 4 bases lay between the germline ends. In germline, CDR1 is KGHDR, CDR2 SFDVKD. The length of the CDR3 is 12 residues. In DNA form, the CDR3 reads TGTGCCACCAGTGACCAGAATCAGCCCCAGCATTTT. Amino acid sequence: CATSDQNQPQHF.

This clonotype was counted only a few times. The chain employs TRBV7-2 and TRBJ2-7; D is undetermined. The germline V gene has CDR1 SGHTA and CDR2 FQGNSA. Trimming stripped 4 bases from V and 6 bases from J, with 7 bases between. The CDR3 sequence is 11 residues long. The CDR3 is CASSSTGEQYF. DNA for the CDR3: TGTGCCAGCAGCTCCACGGGCGAGCAGTACTTC. Complete variable domain (other parts from reference TRBV7-2 and TRBJ2-7): GAGVSQSPSNKVTEKGKDVELRCDPISGHTALYWYRQSLGQGLEFLIYFQGNSAPDKSGLPSDRFSAERTGGSVSTLTIQRTQQEDSAVYLCASSSTGEQYFGPGTRLTVT.

This clonotype was recorded many times. This chain uses TRBV28 with TRBJ2-1; 7 positions agree with TRBD1. The CDR3 has 14 amino acids. V lost 6 bases, J lost 10 bases, and 12 bases stayed unmatched. Germline V gene sequence: CDR1 MDHEN, CDR2 SYDVKM. DNA for the CDR3: TGTGCCAGCAGCCAAAGTAGGGGGCAAGGGGAGCAGTTCTTC. Translating it yields CASSQSRGQGEQFF.

This clonotype was seen a handful of times. The V and J genes are TRBV20-1 and TRBJ1-3, with D hard to call. The CDR3 extends over 14 amino acids. Germline CDR1 is DFQATT and CDR2 is SNEGSKA (reference sequence). Trimming took off 4 bases at V and 0 bases at J, with 10 bases between the two ends. CDR3 protein: CSAKGRASGNTIYF. The DNA for the CDR3 is TGCAGTGCTAAGGGCAGAGCCTCTGGAAACACCATATATTTT.

This clonotype was seen many times. This rearrangement joins TRBV10-3 to TRBJ2-7, with no clear D. CDR3 size: 11 residues. V was shortened by 4 bases and J by 2 bases, with 3 bases between the two germline ends. Germline CDR1 is ENHRY and CDR2 is SYGVKD. CDR3 DNA sequence: TGTGCCATCAGTGGTGCCTACGAGCAGTACTTC. Translation: CAISGAYEQYF.

In this sample, this clonotype turned up many times. The CDR3 nucleotides read TGTGCCAGCAGTCATACTAGCGGCCTCTACAATGAGCAGTTCTTC. It is translated as CASSHTSGLYNEQFF. The chain combines TRBV12-3 or TRBV12-4 with TRBJ2-1; 8 nucleotides align to TRBD2. J lost 3 bases, V lost 5 bases, and 6 bases had no gene match. The length of the CDR3 is 15 residues.

This chain links TRBV7-2 with TRBJ2-3, with 7 positions matching TRBD2. Trimming at V came to 5 bases and at J to 0 bases, leaving 5 bases not matched to a gene. The CDR3 is 15 amino acids. Germline CDR1 reads SGHTA; CDR2 reads FQGNSA. The CDR3 DNA sequence: TGTGCCAGCAGCATTACTAGCGCCAGCACAGATACGCAGTATTTT. It encodes CASSITSASTDTQYF.

This clonotype appeared many times. The chain recombines TRBV20-1 with TRBJ1-5, with 7 bases identical to TRBD1. V trimming: 0 bases; J trimming: 6 bases; junction bases outside the gene matches: 5. Germline CDR1 is DFQATT and CDR2 is SNEGSKA (reference sequence). The CDR3 has 14 amino acids. CDR3 amino acids: CSARDRQGGQPQHF. As DNA, the CDR3 is TGCAGTGCTAGAGACAGACAGGGAGGTCAGCCCCAGCATTTT.

The V gene is TRBV20-1, the J gene TRBJ2-7; 15 nucleotides align to TRBD2. CDR1 is DFQATT, CDR2 SNEGSKA, per germline (reference sequence). CDR3 length: 15 residues. The V and J ends lost 3 bases and 3 bases, in that order; junction bases with no gene match: 3. The CDR3 protein is CSASGTSGRFYEQYF. The CDR3 DNA follows: TGCAGTGCTAGCGGGACTAGCGGGAGGTTCTACGAGCAGTACTTC.

This clonotype was detected a few times. V usage is TRBV13 and J usage is TRBJ2-7; 8 bases align to TRBD1. This CDR3 region has 21 residues. V lost 1 base, J lost 3 bases, and 23 bases stayed unmatched. Germline V lookup: CDR1 PRHDT, CDR2 FYEKMQ (reference sequence). Written as DNA, the CDR3 is TGTGCCAGCAGCTTAGAGCCTCCCGGGACAGGTTCGGGGTCTTACTTCTACGAGCAGTACTTC. This gives the protein CASSLEPPGTGSGSYFYEQYF.

In this sample, this clonotype turned up many times. V gene TRBV20-1 combines with J gene TRBJ2-1; no clear D gene. CDR3 length: 10 amino acids. The V end lost 4 bases, the J end lost 5 bases, and 3 bases lay between the germline ends. Germline CDR1 is DFQATT and CDR2 is SNEGSKA (reference sequence). The CDR3 is CSANNNEQFF. The CDR3 DNA reads as TGCAGTGCTAATAACAATGAGCAGTTCTTC.

This clonotype was recorded at least ten times. The genes are TRBV20-1 and TRBJ2-3; D remains ambiguous. Germline V lookup: CDR1 DFQATT, CDR2 SNEGSKA (reference sequence). The V gene lost 3 bases and the J gene lost 0 bases, with 4 bases spanning the gap. This CDR3 spans 12 amino acids. Written as DNA, the CDR3 is TGCAGTGCTAGTCCGAGCACAGATACGCAGTATTTT. It encodes CSASPSTDTQYF.

Only a few counts were recorded for this clonotype. CDR3 region: CASSDRSGNTIYF. CDR3 nucleotides: TGTGCCAGCTCCGACAGATCTGGAAACACCATATATTTT. The chain employs TRBV27 and TRBJ1-3, with D perhaps matching TRBD1 (5 bases). The V end lost 8 bases, the J end lost 1 base, and 9 bases lay between the germline ends. CDR1 is MNHEY and CDR2 is SMNVEV in the germline V gene (reference sequence). The CDR3 spans 13 residues.

In this sample, this clonotype turned up many times. The rearrangement links TRBV3-1 to TRBJ2-3; D may correspond to TRBD1 or TRBD2 (5 bases each). V was clipped by 3 bases and J by 6 bases, with 10 bases between them. CDR1 is LGHDT, CDR2 YNNKEL, per germline (reference sequence). The CDR3 sequence is 13 residues long. CDR3 nucleotides: TGTGCCAGCAGCCACCCCGGGGCGGATACGCAGTATTTT. The encoded protein is CASSHPGADTQYF.

This clonotype was detected a few times. The V gene is TRBV29-1, the J gene TRBJ2-7; 9 bases line up with TRBD1. After removal of 6 bases from V and 1 base from J, the junction contained 7 bases not matched to a gene. The CDR3 is 14 residues long. Germline CDR1 reads SQVTM; CDR2 reads ANQGSEA. The CDR3 reads CSVGYRGQSYEQYF. The CDR3 coding sequence is TGCAGCGTCGGATACAGGGGGCAGTCCTACGAGCAGTACTTC.

This clonotype occurred many times. The gene calls are TRBV2 and TRBJ1-1; D is ambiguous. Germline CDR1 and CDR2: SNHLY and FYNNEI. This CDR3 contains 13 residues. V was pared by 8 bases and J by 4 bases, with 14 bases between. In nucleotides, the CDR3 is TGTGCCAGCGGTAAGGGTCGGGGCACTGAAGCTTTCTTT. Protein sequence: CASGKGRGTEAFF.

This clonotype was detected only a few times. This chain uses TRBV5-8 with TRBJ1-4; the match to TRBD1 covers 7 bases. After removal of 0 bases from V and 6 bases from J, the junction contained 5 bases not matched to a gene. The V gene's germline CDR1 is SGHTS and CDR2 YDEGEE. The CDR3 has 15 amino acids. In nucleotides, the CDR3 is TGTGCCAGCAGCTTGGAGGGGACAGCATATGAAAAACTGTTTTTT. Translated: CASSLEGTAYEKLFF.

The gene calls are TRBV5-5 and TRBJ1-2; 7 bases fit TRBD1. The CDR3 spans 14 residues. Germline V CDR1 and CDR2: SGHKS, YYEKEE (reference sequence). After removal of 1 base from V and 7 bases from J, the junction contained 7 bases not matched to a gene. CDR3 residues: CASSLTDRAAGYTF. The CDR3 region has the DNA TGTGCCAGCAGCTTGACCGACAGGGCGGCTGGCTACACCTTC.

This clonotype came up many times. The rearrangement uses TRBV20-1 and TRBJ2-7; the match to TRBD2 covers 7 bases. The germline V gene encodes CDR1 DFQATT and CDR2 SNEGSKA (reference sequence). J gave up 4 bases and V 0 bases, and 9 bases lay outside the gene matches. The CDR3 spans 15 residues. In nucleotides, the CDR3 is TGCAGTGCTAGAGATCCGCCTAGCGGTTCTTACGAGCAGTACTTC. This gives the protein CSARDPPSGSYEQYF.

This clonotype was picked up a small number of times. The V and J genes are TRBV6-5 and TRBJ2-5; maybe TRBD1 (6 bases). Trimming stripped 2 bases from V and 3 bases from J, with 13 bases between. The CDR3 is made up of 15 amino acids. CDR1 MNHEY and CDR2 SVGAGI come from the germline V gene. DNA of the CDR3: TGTGCCAGCAGTTACGGGGGCAGAATAAAAGAGACCCAGTACTTC. This sequence encodes CASSYGGRIKETQYF.